This T cell receptor (beta chain) was sequenced for a study of shared clonotypes between healthy human individuals (dated by TCRdb to between 2020 and 2021). Turning to the overall study: The cohort included three men and a couple of women between 18 and 49 years of age. Blood TCR repertoires of several healthy adults were deeply sequenced to estimate repertoire size and the extent of clonotype sharing between individuals. To increase sequencing depth and limit assay-specific biases, different laboratories used diverse techniques to prepare libraries and sequence TCR repertoires. Each donor's leukapheresis produced roughly between roughly 0.85 and 9.5 billion PBMCs.

The donors were healthy, HIV-negative adults who had no recently reported acute infections or vaccinations. Only Caucasian adults living in Nashville, Tennessee, USA were represented among the donors. In the unsorted samples, 85 million to 100 million PBMCs were counted, and genomic DNA was extracted using the QIAamp DNA Blood Mini kit. Blood was obtained by leukapheresis, after which PBMCs were separated by Ficoll-Histopaque density gradient centrifugation and cryopreserved in liquid nitrogen vapor phase. Using the deep immunoSEQ assay, TCR CDR3 regions were amplified from genomic DNA by multiplex PCR. For each cell subset, the extracted genomic DNA was distributed evenly across all wells of several immunoSEQ 96-well plates, and each plate served as one replicate. For unsorted PBMC, 300 ng of genomic DNA, equivalent to 25,000 to 35,000 T cell genomes, went into each replicate PCR. Ten immunoSEQ deep assay plates were used to sequence unsorted PBMC genomic DNA. The purified libraries were quantified using a Qubit 3.0 fluorometer, sized with a Bioanalyzer 2100, and then quantified again using the KAPA Library Quantification kit. Every immunoSEQ 96-well plate was sequenced on a dedicated single-read 150-cycle Illumina NextSeq 550 flow cell. The authors processed their data as follows. Because only junctional sequences without quality scores were contained in the immunoSEQ output, filtering matching that applied to full-length reads could not be performed. Sequences were annotated with PyIR, a Python wrapper for IgBLAST v1.9, and V/J genes and CDR3 were assigned using IMGT germline references. Any read was removed if the V/J assignment was weak (E-value above 1e-6), the CDR3 was missing, or the read contained stop codons, out-of-frame junctions, or ambiguous translated residues. A V3J clonotype was defined by an identical inferred V gene, J gene, and CDR3 amino acid sequence. Percentage overlap between repertoires was computed as shared unique clonotypes divided by the size of the smaller repertoire. Richness of each repertoire was evaluated using RTK rarefaction, the Chao1 estimator, and Recon v2.1 estimates of unobserved clonotypes. TCRdb stores this immuneACCESS table with in-frame sequences only. Part of the clones is absent; in the studies checked, under half of the shortfall reflects unresolved V genes, and no reason is known for the rest. The V and J calls and the clone size are those of that table, but D and trimming were determined from the DNA. In all, the sample holds some 530,000 clones, and approximately 81% of those were seen once. The top ten constitute about 13% of the sample.

Trimmed from V: 1 base; trimmed from J: 4 bases; junction bases lacking a gene match: 3. CDR1 and CDR2 were assigned from the germline V gene as SGHAT and FQNNGV. The CDR3 has 15 amino acids, counting the end cysteine and phenylalanine. Of all the DNA, just the CDR3 is kept, 45 bases in frame from base 1. As regards this clone: This receptor's antigen is unknown. Base-call qualities are not available, and no considerably larger clone is one nucleotide away.

General findings and caveats noted by the study authors: Only blood was sampled, and tissue TCR repertoires likely differ from those in blood. Because the study included a small number of donors, the genetic and exposure-history diversity represented was limited. Pairwise subsampling indicated that sequencing depth was expected to affect the degree of clonotype sharing among donors.

The receptor was isolated from a woman aged 40-49 years in good health. Some clones in this sample may be carry-over from other donors' samples. Sample: PBMCs. The sequence links TRBV11-2 to TRBJ2-5; 10 central nucleotides agree with TRBD1. The CDR3 loop reads CASSLGTGGGETQYF. The nucleotide sequence reads as follows: TGTGCCAGCAGCTTAGGGACAGGGGGAGGAGAGACCCAGTACTTC.